Detailed here is one T cell receptor beta chain. Its cognate antigen is unknown. The data were taken from a study of CD8 T cells in Susac syndrome. Study-wide results and caveats: In Susac syndrome, CD4+ T cell repertoires lacked any clonal expansion.

RNA was extracted with the RNeasy kit, and a quantity of roughly 0.5 to 1 ug was reverse transcribed using random hexamers. TCRdb passed the immunoSEQ multiplex PCR reads through MiXCR, listing each CDR3 protein once. The sample yields approximately 260,000 distinct CDR3 sequences, 90% to 96% seen once. The CDR3 is 17 residues long. The germline CDR1 and CDR2 sequences are SGHRS and YFSETQ. After removal of 4 bases from V and 3 bases from J, the junction contained 13 bases not matched to a gene. The sample consisted of CD4+ T cells from PBMCs. The sequence came from a human donor with Susac syndrome. This chain uses TRBV5-1 with TRBJ2-1; 7 nucleotides match TRBD2. The CDR3 loop reads CASSKSSGTTYYNEQFF. CDR3 DNA: TGCGCCAGCAGCAAATCCTCCGGGACTACCTACTACAATGAGCAGTTCTTC.